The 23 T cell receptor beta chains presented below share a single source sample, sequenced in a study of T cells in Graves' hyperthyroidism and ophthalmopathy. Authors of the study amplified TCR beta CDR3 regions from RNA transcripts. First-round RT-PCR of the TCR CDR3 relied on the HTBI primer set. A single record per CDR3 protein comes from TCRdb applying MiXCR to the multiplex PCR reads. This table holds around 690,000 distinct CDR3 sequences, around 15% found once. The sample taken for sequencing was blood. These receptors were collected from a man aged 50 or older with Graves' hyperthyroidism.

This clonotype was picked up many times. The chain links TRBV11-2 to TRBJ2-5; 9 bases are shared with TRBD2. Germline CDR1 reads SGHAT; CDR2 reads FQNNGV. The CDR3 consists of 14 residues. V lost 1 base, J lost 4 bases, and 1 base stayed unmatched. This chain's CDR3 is CASSLVREGETQYF. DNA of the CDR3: TGTGCCAGCAGCTTAGTGCGGGAGGGAGAGACCCAGTACTTC.

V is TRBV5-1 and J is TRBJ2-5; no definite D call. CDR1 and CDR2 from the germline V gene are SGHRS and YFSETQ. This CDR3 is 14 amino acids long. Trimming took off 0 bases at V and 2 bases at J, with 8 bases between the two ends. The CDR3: CASSLGTKQETQYF. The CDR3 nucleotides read TGCGCCAGCAGCTTGGGGACGAAACAAGAGACCCAGTACTTC.

The CDR3 DNA follows: TGCAGTGCTAGAGCTAGCGGGAGAAACAATGAGCAGTTCTTC. Its translation is CSARASGRNNEQFF. The V call is TRBV20-1, the J call TRBJ2-1, with TRBD2 matching over 10 bases. Germline CDR1 and CDR2: DFQATT and SNEGSKA (reference sequence). Losses at the gene ends were 1 base for V and 5 bases for J; bases not matched to a gene: 2. There are 14 residues in the CDR3.

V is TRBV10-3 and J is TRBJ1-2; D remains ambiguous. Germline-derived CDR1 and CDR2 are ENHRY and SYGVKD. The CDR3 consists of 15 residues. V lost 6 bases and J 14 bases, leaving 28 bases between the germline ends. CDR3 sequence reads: CAIRTQHGPGLAGTF. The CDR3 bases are TGTGCCATCAGGACTCAACACGGGCCAGGACTCGCCGGGACCTTC.

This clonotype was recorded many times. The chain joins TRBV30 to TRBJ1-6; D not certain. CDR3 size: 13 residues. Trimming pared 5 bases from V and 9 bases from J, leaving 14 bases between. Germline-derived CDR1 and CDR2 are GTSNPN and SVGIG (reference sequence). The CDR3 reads CAWDRTQSSPLHF. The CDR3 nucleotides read TGTGCCTGGGACCGGACTCAAAGTTCACCCCTCCACTTT.

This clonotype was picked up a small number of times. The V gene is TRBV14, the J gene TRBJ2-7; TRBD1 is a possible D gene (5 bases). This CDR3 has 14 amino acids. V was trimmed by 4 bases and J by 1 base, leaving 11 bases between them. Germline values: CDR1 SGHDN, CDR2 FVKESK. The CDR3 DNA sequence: TGTGCCAGCAGCCTTCTGGGGCTTTCCTACGAGCAGTACTTC. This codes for CASSLLGLSYEQYF.

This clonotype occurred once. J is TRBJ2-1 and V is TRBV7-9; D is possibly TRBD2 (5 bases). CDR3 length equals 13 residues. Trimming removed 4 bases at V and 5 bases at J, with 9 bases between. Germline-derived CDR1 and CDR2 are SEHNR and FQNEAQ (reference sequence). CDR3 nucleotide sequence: TGTGCCAGCAGCTCCCGGACTCACAATGAGCAGTTCTTC. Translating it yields CASSSRTHNEQFF. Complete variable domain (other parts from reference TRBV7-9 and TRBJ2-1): DTGVSQNPRHKITKRGQNVTFRCDPISEHNRLYWYRQTLGQGPEFLTYFQNEAQLEKSRLLSDRFSAERPKGSFSTLEIQRTEQGDSAMYLCASSSRTHNEQFFGPGTRLTVL.

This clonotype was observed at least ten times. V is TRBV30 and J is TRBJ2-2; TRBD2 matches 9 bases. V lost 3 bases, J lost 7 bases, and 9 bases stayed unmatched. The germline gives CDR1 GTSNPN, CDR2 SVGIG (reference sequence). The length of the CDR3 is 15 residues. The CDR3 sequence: CAWSALGLARGELFF. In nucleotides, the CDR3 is TGTGCCTGGAGCGCCCTGGGACTAGCTCGCGGGGAGCTGTTTTTT.

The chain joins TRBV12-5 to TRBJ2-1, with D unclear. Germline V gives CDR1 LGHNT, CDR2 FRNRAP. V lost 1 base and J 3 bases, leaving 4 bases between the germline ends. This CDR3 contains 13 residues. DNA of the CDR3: TGTGCTAGTGGTTTGGAGAGCTACAATGAGCAGTTCTTC. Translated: CASGLESYNEQFF.

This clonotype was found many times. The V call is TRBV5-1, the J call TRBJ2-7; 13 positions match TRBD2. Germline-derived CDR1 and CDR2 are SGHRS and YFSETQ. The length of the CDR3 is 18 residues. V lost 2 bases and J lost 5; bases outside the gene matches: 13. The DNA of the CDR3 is TGCGCCAGCAGCTTACGCGGACTAGCGGGAGCGCCGGGTGACGAGCAGTACTTC. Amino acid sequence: CASSLRGLAGAPGDEQYF.

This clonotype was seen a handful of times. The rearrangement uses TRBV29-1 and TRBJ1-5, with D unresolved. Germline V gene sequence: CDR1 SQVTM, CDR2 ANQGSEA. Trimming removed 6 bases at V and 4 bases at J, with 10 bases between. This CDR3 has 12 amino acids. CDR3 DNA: TGCAGCGTCGAGGGTCCAAATCAGCCCCAGCATTTT. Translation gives CSVEGPNQPQHF.

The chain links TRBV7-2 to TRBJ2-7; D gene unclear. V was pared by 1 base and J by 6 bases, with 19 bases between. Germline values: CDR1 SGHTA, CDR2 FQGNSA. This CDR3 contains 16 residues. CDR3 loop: CASSLVPSQVTFEQYF. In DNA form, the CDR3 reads TGTGCCAGCAGCTTAGTACCTTCCCAGGTGACCTTCGAGCAGTACTTC.

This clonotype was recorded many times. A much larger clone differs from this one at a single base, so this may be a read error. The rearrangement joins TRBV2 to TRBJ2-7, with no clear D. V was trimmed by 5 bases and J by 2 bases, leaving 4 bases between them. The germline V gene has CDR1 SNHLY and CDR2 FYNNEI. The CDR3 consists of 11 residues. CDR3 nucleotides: TGTGCCAGCAGTATCACCTACGAGCAGTACTTC. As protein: CASSITYEQYF.

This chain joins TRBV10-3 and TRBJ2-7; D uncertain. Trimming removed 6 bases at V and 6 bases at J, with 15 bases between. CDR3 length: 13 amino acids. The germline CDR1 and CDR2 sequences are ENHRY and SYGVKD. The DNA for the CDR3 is TGTGCCATCAGACAGTCCGGAGTGGGCGAGCAGTACTTC. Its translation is CAIRQSGVGEQYF.

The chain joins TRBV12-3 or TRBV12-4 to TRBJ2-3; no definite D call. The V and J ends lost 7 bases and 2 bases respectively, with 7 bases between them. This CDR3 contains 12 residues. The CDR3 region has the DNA TGTGCCAGCAATCCAAACACAGATACGCAGTATTTT. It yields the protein CASNPNTDTQYF.

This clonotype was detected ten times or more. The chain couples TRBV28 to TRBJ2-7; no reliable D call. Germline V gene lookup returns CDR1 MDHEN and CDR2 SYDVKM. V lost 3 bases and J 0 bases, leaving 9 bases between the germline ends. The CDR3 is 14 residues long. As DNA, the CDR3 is TGTGCCAGCAGTTTGAATTGGCCCTCCTACGAGCAGTACTTC. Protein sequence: CASSLNWPSYEQYF.

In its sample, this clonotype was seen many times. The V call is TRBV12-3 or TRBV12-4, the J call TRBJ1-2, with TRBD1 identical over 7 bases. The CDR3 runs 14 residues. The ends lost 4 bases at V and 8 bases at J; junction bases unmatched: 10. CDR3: CASSWSAGQWGYTF. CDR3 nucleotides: TGTGCCAGCAGTTGGAGTGCGGGACAGTGGGGCTACACCTTC.

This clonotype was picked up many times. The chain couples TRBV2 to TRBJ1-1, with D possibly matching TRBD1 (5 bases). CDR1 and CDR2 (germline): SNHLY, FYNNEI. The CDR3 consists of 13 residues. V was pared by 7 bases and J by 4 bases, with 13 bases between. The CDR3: CASTGNGGTEAFF. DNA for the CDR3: TGTGCCAGCACCGGCAACGGGGGCACTGAAGCTTTCTTT.

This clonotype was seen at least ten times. CDR3 sequence: CASSPRDTPNYGYTF. The CDR3 nucleotides are TGTGCCAGCTCACCTCGGGACACCCCTAACTATGGCTACACCTTC. The gene calls are TRBV18 and TRBJ1-2; a possible D gene is TRBD1 (6 bases). The CDR3 contains 15 residues. CDR1 KGHSH and CDR2 LQKENI come from the germline V gene. Trimming cost V 3 bases and J 0 bases, with 11 bases left between them.

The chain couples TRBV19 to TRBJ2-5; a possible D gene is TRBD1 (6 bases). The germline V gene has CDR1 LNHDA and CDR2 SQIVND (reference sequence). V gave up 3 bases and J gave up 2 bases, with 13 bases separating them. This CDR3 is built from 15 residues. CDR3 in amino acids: CASSIQIGQQETQYF. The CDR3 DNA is TGTGCCAGTAGTATCCAAATCGGACAGCAAGAGACCCAGTACTTC.

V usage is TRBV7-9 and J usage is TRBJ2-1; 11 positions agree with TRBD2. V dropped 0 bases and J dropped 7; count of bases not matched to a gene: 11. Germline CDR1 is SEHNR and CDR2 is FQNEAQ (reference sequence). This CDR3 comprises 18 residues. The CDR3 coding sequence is TGTGCCAGCAGCTTAGCGTATGGGCTAGCGGGGGGACGTAATGAGCAGTTCTTC. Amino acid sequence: CASSLAYGLAGGRNEQFF.

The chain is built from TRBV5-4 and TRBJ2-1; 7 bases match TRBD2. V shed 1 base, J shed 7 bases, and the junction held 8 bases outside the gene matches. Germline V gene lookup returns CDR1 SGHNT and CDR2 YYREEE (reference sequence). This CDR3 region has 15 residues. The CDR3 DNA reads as TGTGCCAGCAGCTTGATGGGAGGGCCGAGGAATGAGCAGTTCTTC. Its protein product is CASSLMGGPRNEQFF.

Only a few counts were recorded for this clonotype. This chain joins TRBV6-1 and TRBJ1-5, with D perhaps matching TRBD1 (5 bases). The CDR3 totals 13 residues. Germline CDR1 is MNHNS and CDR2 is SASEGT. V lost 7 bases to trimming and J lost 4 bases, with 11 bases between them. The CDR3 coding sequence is TGTGCCAGCATCCACGAGGGGAATCAGCCCCAGCATTTT. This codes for CASIHEGNQPQHF.